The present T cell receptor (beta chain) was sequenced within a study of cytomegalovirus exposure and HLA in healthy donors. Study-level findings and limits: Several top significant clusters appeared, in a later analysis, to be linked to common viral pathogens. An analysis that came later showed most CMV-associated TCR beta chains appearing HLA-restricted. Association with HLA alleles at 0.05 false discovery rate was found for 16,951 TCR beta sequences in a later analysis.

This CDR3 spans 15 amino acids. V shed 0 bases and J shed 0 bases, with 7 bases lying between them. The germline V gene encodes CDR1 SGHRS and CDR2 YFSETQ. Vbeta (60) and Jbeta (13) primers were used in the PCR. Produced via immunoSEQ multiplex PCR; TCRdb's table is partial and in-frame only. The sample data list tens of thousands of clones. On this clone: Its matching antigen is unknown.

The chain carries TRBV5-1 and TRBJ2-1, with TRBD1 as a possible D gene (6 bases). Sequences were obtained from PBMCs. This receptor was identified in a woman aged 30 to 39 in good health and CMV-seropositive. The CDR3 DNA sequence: TGCGCCAGCAGCTTGGGGACAGACTCCTACAATGAGCAGTTCTTC. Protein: CASSLGTDSYNEQFF.